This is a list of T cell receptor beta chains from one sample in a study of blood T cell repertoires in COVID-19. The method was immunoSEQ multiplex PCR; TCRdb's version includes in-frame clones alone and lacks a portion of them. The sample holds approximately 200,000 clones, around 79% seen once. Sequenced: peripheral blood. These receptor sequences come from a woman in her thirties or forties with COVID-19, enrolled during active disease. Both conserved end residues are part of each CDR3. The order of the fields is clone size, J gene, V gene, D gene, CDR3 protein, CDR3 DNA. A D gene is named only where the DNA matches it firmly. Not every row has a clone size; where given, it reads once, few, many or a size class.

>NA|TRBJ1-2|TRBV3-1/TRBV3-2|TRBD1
CASSQVTGAHGYTF
TGTGCCAGCAGCCAAGTGACAGGGGCGCATGGCTACACCTTC
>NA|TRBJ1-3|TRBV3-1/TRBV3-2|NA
CASSQTPGGGNTIYF
TGTGCCAGCAGCCAAACGCCAGGTGGGGGAAACACCATATATTTT
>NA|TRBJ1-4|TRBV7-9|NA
CASSLGSGEKLFF
TGTGCCAGCAGCTTGGGGTCGGGGGAAAAACTGTTTTTT
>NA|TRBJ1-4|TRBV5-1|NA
CASSPVLFTNEKLFF
TGCGCCAGCAGCCCCGTTCTATTTACTAATGAAAAACTGTTTTTT
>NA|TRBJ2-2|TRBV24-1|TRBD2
CATSSVLPGEGGELFF
TGTGCCACCAGCTCCGTCCTACCGGGGGAGGGCGGGGAGCTGTTTTTT
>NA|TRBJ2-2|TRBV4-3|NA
CASSPSANTGELFF
TGCGCCAGCAGCCCCTCCGCGAACACCGGGGAGCTGTTTTTT
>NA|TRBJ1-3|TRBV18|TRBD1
CASSPRQGELQVSGNTIYF
TGTGCCAGCTCACCCAGACAGGGGGAACTCCAAGTCTCTGGAAACACCATATATTTT
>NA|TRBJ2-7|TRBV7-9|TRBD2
CASSLGETSGYEQYF
TGTGCCAGCAGCTTAGGCGAGACTAGCGGCTACGAGCAGTACTTC
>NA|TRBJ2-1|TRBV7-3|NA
CASSPFGGADNEQFF
TGTGCCAGCAGCCCTTTTGGGGGGGCTGACAATGAGCAGTTCTTC
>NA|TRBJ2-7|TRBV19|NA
CASTGGAREQYF
TGTGCCAGTACTGGGGGGGCGCGGGAGCAGTACTTC
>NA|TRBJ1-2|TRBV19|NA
CASSEPSETRDYGYTF
TGTGCCAGTAGTGAACCATCAGAGACCAGGGACTATGGCTACACCTTC
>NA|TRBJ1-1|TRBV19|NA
CASGRQFMNTEAFF
TGTGCCAGTGGCCGACAGTTCATGAACACTGAAGCTTTCTTT
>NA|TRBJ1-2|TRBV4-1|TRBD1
CASSLGQGDYGYTF
TGCGCCAGCAGCCTGGGACAGGGTGACTATGGCTACACCTTC
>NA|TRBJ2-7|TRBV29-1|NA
CSAAGRLTYEQYF
TGCAGCGCCGCGGGACGTTTGACCTACGAGCAGTACTTC
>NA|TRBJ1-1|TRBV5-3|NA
CARSSEAFF
TGTGCCAGAAGCTCAGAAGCTTTCTTT
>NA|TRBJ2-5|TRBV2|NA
CASSSLVRETQYF
TGTGCCAGCAGTTCACTAGTTAGAGAGACCCAGTACTTC
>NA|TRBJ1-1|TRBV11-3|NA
CASSRDFGTEAFF
TGTGCCAGCAGCCGGGACTTCGGCACTGAAGCTTTCTTT
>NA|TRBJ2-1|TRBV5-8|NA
CASSLHSGTTIYNEQFF
TGTGCCAGCAGCTTACATTCCGGGACAACCATCTACAATGAGCAGTTCTTC
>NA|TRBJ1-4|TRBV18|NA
CASSPLSSGLGEKLFF
TGTGCCAGCTCACCACTCAGTAGTGGATTGGGCGAAAAACTGTTTTTT
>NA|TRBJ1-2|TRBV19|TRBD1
CASSIAGQGDYGYTF
TGTGCCAGTAGTATAGCGGGACAGGGGGATTATGGCTACACCTTC
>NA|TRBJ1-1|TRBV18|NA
CASSLRNRGFMNTEAFF
TGTGCCAGCTCACTTAGGAACCGGGGATTCATGAACACTGAAGCTTTCTTT
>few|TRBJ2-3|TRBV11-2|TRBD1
CASSPYIRTGFTDTQYF
TGTGCCAGCAGCCCGTACATTCGGACAGGGTTCACAGATACGCAGTATTTT
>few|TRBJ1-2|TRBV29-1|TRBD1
CSVGQVDIYGYTF
TGCAGCGTCGGACAGGTAGATATCTATGGCTACACCTTC
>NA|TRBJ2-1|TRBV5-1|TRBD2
CASRVSGSSYNEQFF
TGCGCCAGCAGGGTTAGCGGGAGCTCCTACAATGAGCAGTTCTTC
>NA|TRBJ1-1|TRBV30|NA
CAWSDGAGVTEAFF
TGTGCCTGGAGTGATGGGGCAGGGGTCACTGAAGCTTTCTTT
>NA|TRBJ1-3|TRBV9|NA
CASSESIQERSSIYF
TGTGCCAGCAGCGAGTCGATCCAAGAGAGGTCCTCCATATATTTT
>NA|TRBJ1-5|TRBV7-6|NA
CASSPSQGGNQPQHF
TGTGCCAGCAGCCCATCACAGGGAGGCAATCAGCCCCAGCATTTT
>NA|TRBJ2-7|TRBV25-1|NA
CASRNEGPGVGYEQYF
TGTGCCAGCAGAAATGAGGGCCCAGGGGTAGGGTACGAGCAGTACTTC
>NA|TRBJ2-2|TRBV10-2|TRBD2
CASSQPGLAGDTGELFF
TGCGCCAGCAGCCAACCGGGACTAGCGGGGGACACCGGGGAGCTGTTTTTT
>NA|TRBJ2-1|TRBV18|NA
CASSPGVGGSDYNEQFF
TGTGCCAGCTCACCGGGGGTTGGGGGGTCGGACTACAATGAGCAGTTCTTC
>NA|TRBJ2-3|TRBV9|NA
CASHRDDTDTQYF
TGTGCCAGCCACAGGGATGACACAGATACGCAGTATTTT
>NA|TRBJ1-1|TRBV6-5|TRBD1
CASGDRGLYTEAFF
TGTGCCAGCGGGGACAGGGGGCTCTACACTGAAGCTTTCTTT
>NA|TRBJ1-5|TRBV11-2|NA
CASSLELLEPQHF
TGTGCCAGCAGCTTAGAACTGTTGGAGCCCCAGCATTTT
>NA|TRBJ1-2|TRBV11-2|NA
CASSSSRRTDNNHGYTF
TGTGCCAGCAGCTCCTCCCGACGCACGGACAATAACCATGGCTACACCTTC
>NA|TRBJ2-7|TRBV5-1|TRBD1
CASSSLTGNYEQYF
TGCGCCAGCAGCTCCCTGACAGGGAACTACGAGCAGTACTTC
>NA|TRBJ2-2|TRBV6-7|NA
CASSGQVGDLGELFF
TGTGCCAGCAGTGGACAGGTGGGGGACTTAGGGGAGCTGTTTTTT
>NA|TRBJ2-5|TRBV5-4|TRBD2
CASTGLVAGGLETQYF
TGTGCCAGCACCGGCTTGGTAGCGGGAGGGCTAGAGACCCAGTACTTC
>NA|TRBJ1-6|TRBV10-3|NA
CAISDESRGNSPLHF
TGTGCCATCAGTGATGAGTCCAGGGGTAATTCACCCCTCCACTTT
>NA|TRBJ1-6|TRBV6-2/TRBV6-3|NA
CASSYSYFLKNSPLHF
TGTGCCAGCAGTTACTCCTACTTCTTGAAAAATTCACCCCTCCACTTT
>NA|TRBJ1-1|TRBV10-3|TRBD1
CAINTVPGQREAFF
TGTGCCATCAATACGGTCCCGGGACAGAGAGAAGCTTTCTTT
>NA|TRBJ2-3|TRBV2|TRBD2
CASSLTSGGSTQYF
TGTGCCAGCAGTTTAACTAGCGGGGGTAGTACGCAGTATTTT
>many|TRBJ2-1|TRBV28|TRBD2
CASSTPGLAGGPDEQFF
TGTGCCAGCAGTACCCCGGGACTAGCGGGGGGGCCGGATGAGCAGTTCTTC
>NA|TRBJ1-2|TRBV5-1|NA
CASSLAGGDYGYTF
TGCGCCAGCAGCTTGGCCGGGGGTGACTATGGCTACACCTTC
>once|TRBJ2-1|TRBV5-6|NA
CASNLALSSYNEQFF
TGTGCCAGCAACTTAGCGCTGAGCTCCTACAATGAGCAGTTCTTC
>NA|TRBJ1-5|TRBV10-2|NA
CASNSQGNQPQHF
TGCGCCAGCAATAGTCAGGGGAATCAGCCCCAGCATTTT
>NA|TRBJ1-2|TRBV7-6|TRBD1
CASSLEVTGVYGYTF
TGTGCCAGCAGCTTAGAGGTGACAGGGGTGTATGGCTACACCTTC
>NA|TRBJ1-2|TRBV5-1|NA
CASSFSPDSVYGYTF
TGCGCCAGCAGCTTCTCCCCCGACAGCGTCTATGGCTACACCTTC
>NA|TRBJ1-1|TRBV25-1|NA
CASSVRDDRSHEAFF
TGTGCCAGCAGTGTTAGGGATGACAGGAGCCATGAAGCTTTCTTT
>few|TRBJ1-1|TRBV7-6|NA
CASSPTGNTEAFF
TGTGCCAGCAGCCCTACAGGGAACACTGAAGCTTTCTTT
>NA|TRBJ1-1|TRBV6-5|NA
CASSYEGVTEAFF
TGTGCCAGCAGTTACGAGGGGGTTACTGAAGCTTTCTTT
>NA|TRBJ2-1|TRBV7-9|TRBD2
CASSLDLASGGHEQFF
TGTGCCAGCAGCTTAGACCTCGCTAGCGGGGGCCATGAGCAGTTCTTC
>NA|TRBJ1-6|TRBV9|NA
CASSVADSSNSPLHF
TGTGCCAGCAGCGTAGCGGACAGCTCCAATTCACCCCTCCACTTT
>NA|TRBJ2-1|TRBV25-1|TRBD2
CASSENKGLAGNNEQFF
TGTGCCAGCAGTGAGAATAAGGGACTAGCGGGTAACAATGAGCAGTTCTTC
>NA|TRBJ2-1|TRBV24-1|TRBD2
CATSDSRLAGDAYNEQFF
TGTGCCACCAGTGATTCGCGACTAGCGGGAGACGCCTACAATGAGCAGTTCTTC